The 23 T cell receptor beta chains in this list originate from one sample, sequenced in a study of blood T cell repertoires in COVID-19. Clones were sequenced by immunoSEQ multiplex PCR, and TCRdb holds only the in-frame ones, with some missing. The sample carries fewer than 200,000 clones, about 88% recorded once. Sequencing input: peripheral blood. The source is a woman of 80 years or more with COVID-19, enrolled during active disease.

The chain couples TRBV3-1 (or the pseudogene TRBV3-2) to TRBJ1-6, with D possibly TRBD1 on 6 matching bases. The length of the CDR3 is 16 residues. Trimming took off 4 bases at V and 7 bases at J, with 17 bases between the two ends. Per the germline V gene, CDR1 is LGHDT and CDR2 is YNNKEL (reference sequence). The CDR3 sequence: CASSLQTGAPNSPLHF. The DNA for the CDR3 is TGTGCCAGCAGCCTACAGACAGGAGCCCCAAATTCACCCCTCCACTTT.

The chain links TRBV28 to TRBJ1-1, with 7 bases that match TRBD1. This CDR3 contains 13 residues. V lost 5 bases and J lost 8; bases outside the gene matches: 8. Germline V lookup: CDR1 MDHEN, CDR2 SYDVKM. CDR3 nucleotide sequence: TGTGCCAGCAGTCCGGGGACAGTCTCCGAAGCTTTCTTT. Translation gives CASSPGTVSEAFF.

The V call is TRBV19, the J call TRBJ1-1, with TRBD1 matching over 8 bases. The CDR3 runs 17 residues. V lost 7 bases, J lost 0 bases, and 13 bases stayed unmatched. Germline V gene data show CDR1 as LNHDA and CDR2 as SQIVND (reference sequence). CDR3 amino acids: CASTDLVQGGMNTEAFF. In DNA, the CDR3 is TGTGCCAGTACGGATTTGGTACAGGGGGGAATGAACACTGAAGCTTTCTTT.

The gene calls are TRBV6-6 and TRBJ2-7; 12 positions match TRBD1. The CDR3 has 14 residues. Trimming at V came to 6 bases and at J to 7 bases, leaving 7 bases not matched to a gene. The V gene's germline CDR1 is MNHNY and CDR2 SVGAGI (reference sequence). The CDR3 nucleotides read TGTGCCAGCAGCAAGGGACAGGGGGCGCGAGAGCAGTACTTC. As protein: CASSKGQGAREQYF.

This rearrangement joins TRBV6-6 to TRBJ2-3; 9 nucleotides agree with TRBD2. The J segment lost 3 bases and the V segment lost 5 bases, leaving 6 bases of the junction unmatched. This CDR3 comprises 15 residues. CDR1 MNHNY and CDR2 SVGAGI come from the germline V gene (reference sequence). The CDR3 DNA is TGTGCCAGCAGTCGACTTAGCGGGAGTACAGATACGCAGTATTTT. Amino acids: CASSRLSGSTDTQYF.

CDR3 residues: CASSPSTRTGNEQYF. CDR3 sequence (DNA): TGTGCCAGCTCACCCTCCACGCGTACGGGTAACGAGCAGTACTTC. The rearrangement uses TRBV18 and TRBJ2-7; D remains unclear. The germline V gene has CDR1 KGHSH and CDR2 LQKENI. This CDR3 spans 15 amino acids. The V end was cut by 3 bases, the J end by 5 bases, with 17 bases between.

The rearrangement links TRBV6-5 to TRBJ2-6; D is unclear. Per germline, CDR1 MNHEY and CDR2 SVGAGI. Deletions cut 6 bases from V and 3 bases from J, with 9 bases between. CDR3 length equals 14 residues. For the CDR3, the DNA is TGTGCCAGCAGCGACATAGGTGGGGCCAACGTCCTGACTTTC. Translating gives CASSDIGGANVLTF.

The chain couples TRBV28 to TRBJ2-7; TRBD2 matches at 10 bases. V gave up 0 bases and J gave up 0 bases; unmatched junction bases: 2. CDR1 is MDHEN and CDR2 is SYDVKM in the germline V gene. The CDR3 is 16 residues long. CDR3 residues: CASSLWASGSSYEQYF. CDR3 nucleotide sequence: TGTGCCAGCAGTTTATGGGCTAGCGGGAGCTCCTACGAGCAGTACTTC.

The chain uses TRBV28 and TRBJ2-4; 8 bases agree with TRBD2. Germline V lookup: CDR1 MDHEN, CDR2 SYDVKM. V lost 5 bases, J lost 0 bases, and 9 bases stayed unmatched. This CDR3 spans 17 amino acids. The CDR3, as DNA: TGTGCCAGCAGTGGGCTAGCGGGTAGGTTAGCCAAAAACATTCAGTACTTC. It encodes CASSGLAGRLAKNIQYF.

The chain has TRBV18 and TRBJ2-4; 8 bases map to TRBD1. The germline CDR1 and CDR2 sequences are KGHSH and LQKENI. The CDR3 covers 16 residues. Unmatched junction bases numbered 8, after V lost 0 bases and J lost 7 bases. The CDR3 bases are TGTGCCAGCTCACCACCGGGCAGGGGGCTAGGGAACATTCAGTACTTC. Amino acids: CASSPPGRGLGNIQYF.

The chain recombines TRBV19 with TRBJ2-2; the D gene is possibly TRBD2 (5 bases). The ends were cut back, 7 bases at V and 6 bases at J, with 15 bases in the middle. Per the germline V gene, CDR1 is LNHDA and CDR2 is SQIVND (reference sequence). The CDR3 runs to 14 residues. DNA for the CDR3: TGTGCCAGTACCCCTCTCGCGGGCGCCGGGGAGCTGTTTTTT. As protein: CASTPLAGAGELFF.

This chain joins TRBV19 and TRBJ2-7; 9 bases agree with TRBD1. Trimming cost V 4 bases and J 6 bases; bases outside gene matches: 7. CDR3 size: 14 residues. Germline lookup yields CDR1 LNHDA and CDR2 SQIVND (reference sequence). In DNA form, the CDR3 reads TGTGCCAGTAGTAACCGACAGGGGGGATTCGAGCAGTACTTC. It translates to CASSNRQGGFEQYF.

V and J are TRBV4-2 and TRBJ1-1; D might be TRBD1 (5 bases). CDR1 LGHNA and CDR2 YNFKEQ come from the germline V gene. The length of the CDR3 is 16 residues. The V gene lost 1 base and the J gene lost 0 bases, with 12 bases spanning the gap. The CDR3 bases are TGTGCCAGCAGCCAAGGAGGAAGGGGCATGAACACTGAAGCTTTCTTT. Its translation is CASSQGGRGMNTEAFF.

The genes are TRBV5-1 and TRBJ2-1, with 9 bases matching TRBD2. After removal of 4 bases from V and 0 bases from J, the junction contained 2 bases not matched to a gene. The CDR3 extends over 15 amino acids. Looked up from germline, CDR1 is SGHRS and CDR2 is YFSETQ. The DNA for the CDR3 is TGCGCCAGCAGCCCTAGCGGGACCTCCTACAATGAGCAGTTCTTC. Amino acids: CASSPSGTSYNEQFF.

The genes are TRBV6-2 or TRBV6-3 and TRBJ1-5; 7 bases fit TRBD1. The CDR3 runs to 16 residues. V trimming: 5 bases; J trimming: 1 base; junction bases outside the gene matches: 8. Germline V gene lookup returns CDR1 MNHEY and CDR2 SVGEGT. The CDR3 protein is CASSENNRGSNQPQHF. As DNA, the CDR3 is TGTGCCAGCAGTGAGAACAACAGGGGCAGCAATCAGCCCCAGCATTTT.

The chain is built from TRBV5-4 and TRBJ2-2; tentatively, D is TRBD1 (6 bases). Trimming left V 4 bases short and J 0 bases short, with 13 bases between. Germline V gives CDR1 SGHNT, CDR2 YYREEE (reference sequence). There are 16 residues in the CDR3. CDR3 protein: CASSPFGTPNTGELFF. The CDR3 nucleotides are TGTGCCAGCAGCCCCTTCGGGACACCGAACACCGGGGAGCTGTTTTTT.

The V call is TRBV5-4, the J call TRBJ2-1; 13 bases fit TRBD2. J lost 3 bases, V lost 4 bases, and 4 bases had no gene match. CDR3 length equals 16 residues. Germline lookup yields CDR1 SGHNT and CDR2 YYREEE (reference sequence). The CDR3 sequence is CASSPRTSGSYNEQFF. CDR3 nucleotides: TGTGCCAGCAGCCCTAGGACTAGCGGGAGCTACAATGAGCAGTTCTTC.

The V gene is TRBV7-2, the J gene TRBJ1-3, with D tentatively TRBD1 (6 bases). The CDR3 loop spans 16 amino acids. Germline V lookup: CDR1 SGHTA, CDR2 FQGNSA. V lost 6 bases to trimming and J lost 4 bases, with 19 bases between them. The CDR3 loop is CASSGTSTGRGNTIYF. DNA of the CDR3: TGTGCCAGCAGTGGTACCAGCACAGGGCGAGGAAACACCATATATTTT.

The chain combines TRBV5-6 with TRBJ1-1; 7 nucleotides line up with TRBD1. The length of the CDR3 is 16 residues. With V trimmed by 2 bases and J by 0 bases, 7 bases remained unmatched. Per germline, CDR1 SGHDT and CDR2 YYEEEE. The chain's CDR3 is CASSFYRDSLNTEAFF. In DNA form, the CDR3 reads TGTGCCAGCAGCTTCTACCGGGACAGCCTGAACACTGAAGCTTTCTTT.

The chain carries TRBV25-1 and TRBJ1-1, with 10 bases fitting TRBD1. Germline V lookup: CDR1 MGHDK, CDR2 SYGVNS. The V and J ends lost 2 bases and 3 bases, in that order; junction bases with no gene match: 6. The CDR3 sequence is 16 residues long. CDR3 nucleotides: TGTGCCAGCAGTGAACGGGGGACAGGGGCGGACACTGAAGCTTTCTTT. Translating it yields CASSERGTGADTEAFF. The whole variable domain, remainder taken from reference TRBV25-1 and TRBJ1-1, is EADIYQTPRYLVIGTGKKITLECSQTMGHDKMYWYQQDPGMELHLIHYSYGVNSTEKGDLSSESTVSRIRTEHFPLTLESARPSHTSQYLCASSERGTGADTEAFFGQGTRLTVV.

V and J are TRBV5-6 and TRBJ2-1, with 7 bases fitting TRBD1. Germline V gene sequence: CDR1 SGHDT, CDR2 YYEEEE. V was pared by 6 bases and J by 8 bases, with 8 bases of the junction left unmatched. CDR3 length: 13 residues. CDR3 coding DNA: TGTGCCAGCACCGACAGGGTTTCCTATGAGCAGTTCTTC. This translates into CASTDRVSYEQFF.

The rearrangement joins TRBV14 to TRBJ1-2; D call uncertain. The CDR3 is made up of 16 amino acids. Trimming shortened V by 1 base and J by 4 bases, and 16 bases separated the two germline ends. CDR1 is SGHDN, CDR2 FVKESK, per germline. CDR3 coding DNA: TGTGCCAGCAGCCAAGCGATCCGGGGAGGGCTCTATGGCTACACCTTC. Amino acids: CASSQAIRGGLYGYTF.

The chain recombines TRBV28 with TRBJ2-7, with 9 bases fitting TRBD1. Germline V CDR1 and CDR2: MDHEN, SYDVKM. CDR3 length: 15 residues. V shed 6 bases and J 3 bases; nucleotides not matched to a gene: 9. CDR3: CASRTGQGLYYEQYF. The CDR3 region has the DNA TGTGCCAGCAGGACGGGACAGGGCCTTTACTACGAGCAGTACTTC. The whole variable domain, remainder taken from reference TRBV28 and TRBJ2-7, is DVKVTQSSRYLVKRTGEKVFLECVQDMDHENMFWYRQDPGLGLRLIYFSYDVKMKEKGDIPEGYSVSREKKERFSLILESASTNQTSMYLCASRTGQGLYYEQYFGPGTRLTVT.